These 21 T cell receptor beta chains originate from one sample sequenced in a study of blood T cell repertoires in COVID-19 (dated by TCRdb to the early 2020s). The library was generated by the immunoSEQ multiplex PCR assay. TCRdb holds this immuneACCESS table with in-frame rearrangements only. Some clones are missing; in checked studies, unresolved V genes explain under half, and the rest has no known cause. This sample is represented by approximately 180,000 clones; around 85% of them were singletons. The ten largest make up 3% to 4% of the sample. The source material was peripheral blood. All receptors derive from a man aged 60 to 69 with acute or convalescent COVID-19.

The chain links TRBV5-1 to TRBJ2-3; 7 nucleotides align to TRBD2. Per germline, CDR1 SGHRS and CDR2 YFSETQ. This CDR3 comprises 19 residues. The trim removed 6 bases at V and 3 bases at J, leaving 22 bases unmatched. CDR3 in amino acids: CASTPGRRGMTFGTDTQYF. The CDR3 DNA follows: TGCGCCAGCACACCCGGGAGGCGGGGGATGACCTTCGGGACAGATACGCAGTATTTT.

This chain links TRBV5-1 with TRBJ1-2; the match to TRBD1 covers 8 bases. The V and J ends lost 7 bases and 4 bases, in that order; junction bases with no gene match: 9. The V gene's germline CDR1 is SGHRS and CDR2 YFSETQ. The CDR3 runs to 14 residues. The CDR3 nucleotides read TGCGCCAGCCGACAGGGGACCCCAGGCTATGGCTACACCTTC. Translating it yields CASRQGTPGYGYTF.

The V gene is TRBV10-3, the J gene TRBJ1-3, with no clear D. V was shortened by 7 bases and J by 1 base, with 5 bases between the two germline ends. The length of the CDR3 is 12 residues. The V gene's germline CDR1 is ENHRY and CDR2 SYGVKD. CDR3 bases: TGTGCCATCAAATCATCTGGAAACACCATATATTTT. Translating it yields CAIKSSGNTIYF.

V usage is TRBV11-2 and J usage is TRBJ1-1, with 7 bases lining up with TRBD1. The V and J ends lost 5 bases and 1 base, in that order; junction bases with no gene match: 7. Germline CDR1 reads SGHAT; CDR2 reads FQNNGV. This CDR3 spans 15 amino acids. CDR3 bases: TGTGCCAGCAGCCCACAGGGGAAGAGGAACACTGAAGCTTTCTTT. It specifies CASSPQGKRNTEAFF.

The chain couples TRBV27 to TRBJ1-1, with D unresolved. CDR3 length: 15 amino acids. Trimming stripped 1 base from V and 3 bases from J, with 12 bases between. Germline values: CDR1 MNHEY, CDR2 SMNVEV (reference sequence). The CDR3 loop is CASSLYPERDTEAFF. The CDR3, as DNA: TGTGCCAGCAGTTTATACCCGGAACGGGACACTGAAGCTTTCTTT.

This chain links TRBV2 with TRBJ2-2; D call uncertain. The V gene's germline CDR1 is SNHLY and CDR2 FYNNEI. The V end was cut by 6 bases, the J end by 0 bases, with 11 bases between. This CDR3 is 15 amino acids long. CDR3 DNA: TGTGCCAGCAGCTACTACGGCCCGAACACCGGGGAGCTGTTTTTT. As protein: CASSYYGPNTGELFF.

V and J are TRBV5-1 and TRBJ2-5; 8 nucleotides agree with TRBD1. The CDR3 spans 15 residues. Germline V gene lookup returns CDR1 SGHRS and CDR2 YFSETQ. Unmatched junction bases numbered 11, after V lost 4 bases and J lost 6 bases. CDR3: CASSMGQASGKTQYF. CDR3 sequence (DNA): TGCGCCAGCAGCATGGGACAGGCGAGCGGAAAGACCCAGTACTTC.

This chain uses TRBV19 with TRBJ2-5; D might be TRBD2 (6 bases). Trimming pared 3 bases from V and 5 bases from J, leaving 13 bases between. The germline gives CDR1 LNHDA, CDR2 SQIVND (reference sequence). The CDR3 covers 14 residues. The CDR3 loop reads CASSIRGRWETQYF. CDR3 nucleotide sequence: TGTGCCAGTAGTATCCGGGGGAGATGGGAGACCCAGTACTTC. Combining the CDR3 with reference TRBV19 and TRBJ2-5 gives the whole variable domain DGGITQSPKYLFRKEGQNVTLSCEQNLNHDAMYWYRQDPGQGLRLIYYSQIVNDFQKGDIAEGYSVSREKKESFPLTVTSAQKNPTAFYLCASSIRGRWETQYFGPGTRLLVL.

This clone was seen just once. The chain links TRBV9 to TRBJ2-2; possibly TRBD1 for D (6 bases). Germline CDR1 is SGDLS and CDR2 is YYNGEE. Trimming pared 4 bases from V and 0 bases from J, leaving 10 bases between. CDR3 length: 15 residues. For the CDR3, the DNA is TGTGCCAGCAGCCGGACAGCCGCGAACACCGGGGAGCTGTTTTTT. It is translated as CASSRTAANTGELFF.

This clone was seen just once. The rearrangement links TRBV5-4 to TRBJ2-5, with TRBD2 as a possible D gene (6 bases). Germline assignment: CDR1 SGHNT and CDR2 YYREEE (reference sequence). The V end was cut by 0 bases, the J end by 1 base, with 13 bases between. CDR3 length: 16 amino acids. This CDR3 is CASSLGGVRVQETQYF. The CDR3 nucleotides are TGTGCCAGCAGCTTGGGGGGGGTCCGAGTCCAAGAGACCCAGTACTTC.

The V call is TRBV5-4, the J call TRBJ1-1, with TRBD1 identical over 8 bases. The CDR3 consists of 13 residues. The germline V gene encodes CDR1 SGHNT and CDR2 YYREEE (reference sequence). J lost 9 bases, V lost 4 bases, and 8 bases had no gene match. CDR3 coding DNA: TGTGCCAGCAGCCGTTTTGGGACAGGAAAAGCTTTCTTT. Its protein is CASSRFGTGKAFF.

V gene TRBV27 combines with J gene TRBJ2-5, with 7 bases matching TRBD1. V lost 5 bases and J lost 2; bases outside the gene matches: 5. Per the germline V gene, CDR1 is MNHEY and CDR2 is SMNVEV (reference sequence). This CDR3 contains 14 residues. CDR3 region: CASSPDRVQETQYF. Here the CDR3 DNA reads TGTGCCAGCAGTCCCGACAGGGTACAAGAGACCCAGTACTTC.

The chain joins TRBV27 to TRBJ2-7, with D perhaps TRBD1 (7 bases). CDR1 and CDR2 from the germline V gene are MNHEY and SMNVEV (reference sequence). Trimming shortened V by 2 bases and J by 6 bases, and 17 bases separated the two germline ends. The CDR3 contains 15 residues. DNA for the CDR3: TGTGCCAGCAGTTTAATGAGCAGGGGGGTAGGCGAGCAGTACTTC. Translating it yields CASSLMSRGVGEQYF.

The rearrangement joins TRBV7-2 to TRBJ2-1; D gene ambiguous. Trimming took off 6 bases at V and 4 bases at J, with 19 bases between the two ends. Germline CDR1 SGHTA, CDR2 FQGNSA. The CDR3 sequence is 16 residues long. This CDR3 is CASSYFSSASYNEQFF. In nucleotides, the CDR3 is TGTGCCAGCAGTTATTTTAGCTCCGCCTCTTACAATGAGCAGTTCTTC.

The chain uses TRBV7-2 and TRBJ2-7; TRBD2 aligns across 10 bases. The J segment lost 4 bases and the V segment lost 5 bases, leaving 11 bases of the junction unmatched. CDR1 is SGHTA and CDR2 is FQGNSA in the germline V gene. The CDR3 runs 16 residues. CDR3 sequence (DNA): TGTGCCAGCAGCCCCCAGCTAGCGGGAGCCCTTTACGAGCAGTACTTC. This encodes CASSPQLAGALYEQYF.

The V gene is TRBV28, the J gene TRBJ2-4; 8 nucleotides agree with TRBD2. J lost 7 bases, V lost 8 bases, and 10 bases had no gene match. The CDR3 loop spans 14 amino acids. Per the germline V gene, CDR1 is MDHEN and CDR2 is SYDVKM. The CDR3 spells CASGPPGGGNIQYF. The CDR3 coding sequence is TGTGCCAGCGGGCCTCCCGGGGGGGGGAACATTCAGTACTTC.

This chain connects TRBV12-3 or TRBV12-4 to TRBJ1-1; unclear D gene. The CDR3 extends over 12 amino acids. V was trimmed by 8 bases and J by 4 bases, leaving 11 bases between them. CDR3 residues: CASSTVGTEAFF. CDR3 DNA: TGTGCCAGCTCCACAGTTGGCACTGAAGCTTTCTTT.

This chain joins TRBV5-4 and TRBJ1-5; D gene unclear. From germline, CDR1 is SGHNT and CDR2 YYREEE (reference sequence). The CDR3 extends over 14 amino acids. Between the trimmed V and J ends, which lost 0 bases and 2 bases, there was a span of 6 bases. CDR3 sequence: CASSLGAGNQPQHF. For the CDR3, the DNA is TGTGCCAGCAGCTTGGGGGCAGGCAATCAGCCCCAGCATTTT.

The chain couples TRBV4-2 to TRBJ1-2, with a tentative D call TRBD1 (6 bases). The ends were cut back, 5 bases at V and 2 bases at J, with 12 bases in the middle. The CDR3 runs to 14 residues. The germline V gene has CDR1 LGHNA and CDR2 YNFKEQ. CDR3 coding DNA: TGTGCCAGCAGCGAGGGACATTCGAACTATGGCTACACCTTC. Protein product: CASSEGHSNYGYTF.

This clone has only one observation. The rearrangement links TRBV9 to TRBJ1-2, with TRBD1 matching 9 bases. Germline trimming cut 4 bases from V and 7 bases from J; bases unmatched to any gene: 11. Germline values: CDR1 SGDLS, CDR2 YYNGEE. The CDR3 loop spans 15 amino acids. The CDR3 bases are TGTGCCAGCAGCACACCGGGACAGGGTGCGCTTGGCTACACCTTC. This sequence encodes CASSTPGQGALGYTF.

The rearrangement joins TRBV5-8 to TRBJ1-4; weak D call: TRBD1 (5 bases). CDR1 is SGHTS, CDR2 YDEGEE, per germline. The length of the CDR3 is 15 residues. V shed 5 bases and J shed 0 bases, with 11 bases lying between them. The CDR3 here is CASRSRQTTNEKLFF. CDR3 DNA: TGTGCCAGCAGGTCCCGACAGACAACTAATGAAAAACTGTTTTTT.